Below are 3 T cell receptor beta chains sequenced from a single sample in a study of T cells in Graves' hyperthyroidism and ophthalmopathy. Regions amplified from RNA transcripts were the TCR beta CDR3 regions. Using the HTBI primer set, a first-round RT-PCR was run on the TCR CDR3. MiXCR, run by TCRdb on the multiplex PCR reads, gives a single entry per CDR3 protein. The table has 250,000 to 300,000 distinct CDR3 sequences, around 13% seen once; the top ten hold roughly 7.9%. The sample taken for sequencing was blood. The receptor source for this set is a middle-aged woman with Graves' hyperthyroidism.

The chain recombines TRBV10-1 with TRBJ2-7; 11 bases agree with TRBD2. This CDR3 region has 15 residues. Germline CDR1 WNHNN, CDR2 SYGVQD (reference sequence). The V gene end was trimmed by 2 bases and the J gene end by 2 bases; junction bases not matched to a gene: 2. The CDR3 region has the DNA TGCGCCAGCAGTGAGACTAGCGGGGGCCCCTACGAGCAGTACTTC. Residues: CASSETSGGPYEQYF.

The V and J genes are TRBV20-1 and TRBJ2-7; 9 bases are shared with TRBD2. V lost 3 bases and J lost 0; bases outside the gene matches: 3. CDR3 length equals 14 residues. The germline gives CDR1 DFQATT, CDR2 SNEGSKA (reference sequence). The CDR3 sequence is CSASGTSNSYEQYF. CDR3 sequence (DNA): TGCAGTGCTAGTGGGACTAGCAACTCCTACGAGCAGTACTTC.

This clonotype was recorded at least ten times. In nucleotides, the CDR3 is TGCAGTGCTTCGGTGCAAGAGACCCAGTACTTC. Protein sequence: CSASVQETQYF. The rearrangement uses TRBV20-1 and TRBJ2-5; D is ambiguous. V was trimmed by 5 bases and J by 2 bases, leaving 6 bases between them. The CDR3 consists of 11 residues. Looked up from germline, CDR1 is DFQATT and CDR2 is SNEGSKA (reference sequence).